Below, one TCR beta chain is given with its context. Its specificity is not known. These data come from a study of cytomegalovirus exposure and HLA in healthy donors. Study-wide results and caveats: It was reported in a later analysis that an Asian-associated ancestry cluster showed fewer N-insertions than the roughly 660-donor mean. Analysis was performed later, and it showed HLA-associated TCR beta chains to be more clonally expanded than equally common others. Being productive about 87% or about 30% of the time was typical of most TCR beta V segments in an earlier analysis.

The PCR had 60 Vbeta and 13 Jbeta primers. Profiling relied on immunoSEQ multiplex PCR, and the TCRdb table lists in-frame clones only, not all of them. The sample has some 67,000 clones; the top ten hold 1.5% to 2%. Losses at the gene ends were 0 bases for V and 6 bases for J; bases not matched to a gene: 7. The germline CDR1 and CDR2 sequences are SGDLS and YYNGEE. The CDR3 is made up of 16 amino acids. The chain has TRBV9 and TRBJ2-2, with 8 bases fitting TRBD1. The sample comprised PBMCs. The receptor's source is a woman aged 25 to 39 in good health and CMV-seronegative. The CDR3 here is CASSVGPGGEAGELFF. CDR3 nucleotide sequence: TGTGCCAGCAGCGTAGGGCCAGGGGGCGAGGCCGGGGAGCTGTTTTTT.